Below, 5 T cell receptor beta chains from the same sample are listed, as sequenced in a study of control samples from healthy donors and cancer patients. Sequenced by immunoSEQ multiplex PCR; TCRdb stores in-frame clones only, minus some. The data hold about 110,000 clones, with less than 95% observed a single time. The sample comprised blood. These TCRs come from a human donor in good health. The donor label of this sample is uncertain.

The chain carries TRBV6-2 or TRBV6-3 and TRBJ1-2; possibly TRBD1 for D (6 bases). CDR3 length: 13 residues. Trimming shortened V by 6 bases and J by 5 bases, and 13 bases separated the two germline ends. The germline V gene encodes CDR1 MNHEY and CDR2 SVGEGT. CDR3 loop: CASSGGHRYGYTF. The CDR3, as DNA: TGTGCCAGCAGCGGGGGGCATAGGTATGGCTACACCTTC.

This chain joins TRBV5-1 and TRBJ1-6; 8 nucleotides line up with TRBD1. Germline-derived CDR1 and CDR2 are SGHRS and YFSETQ. This CDR3 comprises 15 residues. V shed 6 bases, J shed 9 bases, and the junction held 11 bases outside the gene matches. Here the CDR3 reads CASKRHQGAGSPLHF. The CDR3, as DNA: TGCGCCAGCAAAAGACATCAGGGGGCAGGTTCACCCCTCCACTTT.

The chain uses TRBV15 and TRBJ2-7; unclear D gene. Deletions cut 5 bases from V and 3 bases from J, with 11 bases between. This CDR3 region has 13 residues. Looked up from germline, CDR1 is LNHNV and CDR2 is YYDKDF (reference sequence). CDR3 bases: TGTGCCACCAGCGAGTACCGCTACTACGAGCAGTACTTC. Its protein product is CATSEYRYYEQYF. The full variable domain, its missing parts supplied by reference TRBV15 and TRBJ2-7, is DAMVIQNPRYQVTQFGKPVTLSCSQTLNHNVMYWYQQKSSQAPKLLFHYYDKDFNNEADTPDNFQSRRPNTSFCFLDIRSPGLGDTAMYLCATSEYRYYEQYFGPGTRLTVT.

The chain is built from TRBV6-5 and TRBJ1-6, with D possibly TRBD1 on 6 matching bases. The CDR3 has 15 residues. The V gene lost 6 bases and the J gene lost 4 bases, with 13 bases spanning the gap. Per the germline V gene, CDR1 is MNHEY and CDR2 is SVGAGI. CDR3 sequence: CASRPGQTYNSPLHF. In nucleotides, the CDR3 is TGTGCCAGCAGACCCGGACAGACTTATAATTCACCCCTCCACTTT.

The V and J genes are TRBV5-6 and TRBJ1-2; 8 nucleotides line up with TRBD1. Per germline, CDR1 SGHDT and CDR2 YYEEEE. The CDR3 totals 13 residues. V was clipped by 0 bases and J by 8 bases; unmatched bases: 3. CDR3 amino acids: CASSLGTGRGYTF. The CDR3, as DNA: TGTGCCAGCAGCTTGGGGACAGGGCGCGGCTACACCTTC.